These 28 T cell receptor beta chains came from one sample sequenced in a study of blood T cell repertoires in COVID-19. Produced via immunoSEQ multiplex PCR; TCRdb's table is partial and in-frame only. The sample has about 380,000 clones, 75% to 90% seen once. Sequencing input: peripheral blood. These receptors were obtained from a woman under 30 with acute or convalescent COVID-19.

This chain uses TRBV7-2 with TRBJ2-7, with D possibly being TRBD1 (6 bases). Germline CDR1 SGHTA, CDR2 FQGNSA. The V end lost 7 bases, the J end lost 1 base, and 14 bases lay between the germline ends. The CDR3 covers 14 residues. The CDR3 region has the DNA TGTGCCAGCACCGACCGGACAGCTTCCTACGAGCAGTACTTC. This translates into CASTDRTASYEQYF.

The chain couples TRBV10-3 to TRBJ1-3, with D maybe TRBD1 (6 bases). The V end was cut by 3 bases, the J end by 2 bases, with 11 bases between. This CDR3 contains 15 residues. The germline gives CDR1 ENHRY, CDR2 SYGVKD. CDR3 loop: CAISETGTTGNTIYF. CDR3 bases: TGTGCCATCAGTGAAACCGGGACAACTGGAAACACCATATATTTT.

This clone was observed a few times. The V and J genes are TRBV19 and TRBJ2-2, with 9 nucleotides matching TRBD1. In germline, CDR1 is LNHDA, CDR2 SQIVND (reference sequence). CDR3 length: 16 amino acids. Germline trimming cut 4 bases from V and 3 bases from J; bases unmatched to any gene: 6. CDR3 coding DNA: TGTGCCAGTAGTAACCCGGGACAGGGTTACACCGGGGAGCTGTTTTTT. Translation gives CASSNPGQGYTGELFF. Variable domain in full (rest from reference TRBV19 and TRBJ2-2): DGGITQSPKYLFRKEGQNVTLSCEQNLNHDAMYWYRQDPGQGLRLIYYSQIVNDFQKGDIAEGYSVSREKKESFPLTVTSAQKNPTAFYLCASSNPGQGYTGELFFGEGSRLTVL.

V is TRBV9 and J is TRBJ1-5, with 11 bases fitting TRBD1. The CDR3 totals 15 residues. Germline CDR1 SGDLS, CDR2 YYNGEE. The V and J ends lost 3 bases and 4 bases, in that order; junction bases with no gene match: 3. CDR3 region: CASSEGQGVNQPQHF. Here the CDR3 DNA reads TGTGCCAGCAGCGAGGGACAGGGGGTGAATCAGCCCCAGCATTTT.

This chain connects TRBV10-2 to TRBJ2-1, with 7 bases fitting TRBD1. V lost 5 bases, J lost 7 bases, and 8 bases stayed unmatched. The CDR3 covers 14 residues. Germline assignment: CDR1 WSHSY and CDR2 SAAADI. CDR3 DNA: TGCGCCAGCAGTTGGACGGGACAGATTAATGAGCAGTTCTTC. Translating gives CASSWTGQINEQFF.

The chain recombines TRBV5-1 with TRBJ2-3; 12 bases agree with TRBD2. The CDR3 runs to 15 residues. CDR1 is SGHRS and CDR2 is YFSETQ in the germline V gene. The ends lost 6 bases at V and 2 bases at J; junction bases unmatched: 4. The CDR3: CASNLAGGSTDTQYF. CDR3 nucleotides: TGCGCCAGCAACCTAGCGGGGGGGTCCACAGATACGCAGTATTTT. Supplemented by reference TRBV5-1 and TRBJ2-3, the full variable domain reads KAGVTQTPRYLIKTRGQQVTLSCSPISGHRSVSWYQQTPGQGLQFLFEYFSETQRNKGNFPGRFSGRQFSNSRSEMNVSTLELGDSALYLCASNLAGGSTDTQYFGPGTRLTVL.

V is TRBV2 and J is TRBJ2-1, with TRBD2 matching over 11 bases. The J segment lost 3 bases and the V segment lost 10 bases, leaving 14 bases of the junction unmatched. Per the germline V gene, CDR1 is SNHLY and CDR2 is FYNNEI. The CDR3 sequence is 17 residues long. CDR3 DNA sequence: TGTGCCATCCTGGGGGCTAGCGGGAGGCAGAGCTACAATGAGCAGTTCTTC. It encodes CAILGASGRQSYNEQFF.

The chain uses TRBV27 and TRBJ1-3; tentatively, D is TRBD1 (5 bases). Germline values: CDR1 MNHEY, CDR2 SMNVEV (reference sequence). This CDR3 has 14 residues. Deletions cut 3 bases from V and 0 bases from J, with 6 bases between. The CDR3 spells CASSFGGSGNTIYF. CDR3 sequence (DNA): TGTGCCAGCAGTTTCGGGGGCTCTGGAAACACCATATATTTT.

This chain connects TRBV28 to TRBJ1-2; 10 positions match TRBD1. The germline V gene encodes CDR1 MDHEN and CDR2 SYDVKM. V shed 7 bases, J shed 3 bases, and the junction held 8 bases outside the gene matches. The CDR3 is 15 amino acids. The CDR3, as DNA: TGTGCCAGCAACACCGGGACAGGGGCTCACTATGGCTACACCTTC. This sequence encodes CASNTGTGAHYGYTF.

Here the CDR3 DNA reads TGTGCCAGCAGCTTGGCCTGGGGACTCGGTTATGGCTACACCTTC. Protein sequence: CASSLAWGLGYGYTF. The rearrangement uses TRBV5-5 and TRBJ1-2, with D perhaps TRBD1 (5 bases). Germline V gene sequence: CDR1 SGHKS, CDR2 YYEKEE (reference sequence). The CDR3 spans 15 residues. Trimming left V 0 bases short and J 5 bases short, with 14 bases between.

The CDR3 nucleotides are TGTGCCAGCAGCTGGGCCCCCGGGGATGATGAAAAACTGTTTTTT. Encoded protein: CASSWAPGDDEKLFF. The chain employs TRBV5-5 and TRBJ1-4; D unclear. V was cut by 3 bases and J by 6 bases, with 15 bases left in between. Germline V lookup: CDR1 SGHKS, CDR2 YYEKEE (reference sequence). CDR3 size: 15 residues.

The V call is TRBV7-3, the J call TRBJ2-1, with a tentative D call TRBD1 (6 bases). The CDR3 runs to 16 residues. Deletions cut 1 base from V and 4 bases from J, with 14 bases between. Per germline, CDR1 SGHTA and CDR2 FQGTGA. CDR3 residues: CASSLIRTVEYNEQFF. The CDR3 DNA follows: TGTGCCAGCAGCTTAATACGGACAGTGGAATACAATGAGCAGTTCTTC.

The CDR3 is CASSSLEGASEQYF. The CDR3 nucleotides are TGTGCCAGCAGCTCCCTTGAGGGGGCGAGCGAGCAGTACTTC. The chain carries TRBV7-9 and TRBJ2-7; 7 bases are a match to TRBD1. Per the germline V gene, CDR1 is SEHNR and CDR2 is FQNEAQ (reference sequence). The V and J ends lost 4 bases and 6 bases, in that order; junction bases with no gene match: 9. The CDR3 runs 14 residues.

V is TRBV14 and J is TRBJ1-2, with D perhaps TRBD1 (5 bases). Per germline, CDR1 SGHDN and CDR2 FVKESK. The CDR3 length is 16 residues. V was trimmed by 5 bases and J by 5 bases, leaving 21 bases between them. The CDR3 loop reads CASSDSGLLFGYGYTF. Here the CDR3 DNA reads TGTGCCAGCAGCGATTCGGGACTCCTTTTCGGGTATGGCTACACCTTC. Full variable domain (missing parts from reference TRBV14 and TRBJ1-2): EAGVTQFPSHSVIEKGQTVTLRCDPISGHDNLYWYRRVMGKEIKFLLHFVKESKQDESGMPNNRFLAERTGGTYSTLKVQPAELEDSGVYFCASSDSGLLFGYGYTFGSGTRLTVV.

This chain joins TRBV2 and TRBJ1-2; a possible D gene is TRBD1 (5 bases). V gave up 4 bases and J gave up 0 bases, with 15 bases separating them. The germline V gene has CDR1 SNHLY and CDR2 FYNNEI. This CDR3 spans 16 amino acids. DNA of the CDR3: TGTGCCAGCAGTGGACCGGGGGTTTCAGCTAACTATGGCTACACCTTC. Amino acid sequence: CASSGPGVSANYGYTF.

The V call is TRBV5-1, the J call TRBJ2-1; D may be TRBD1 (6 bases). In germline, CDR1 is SGHRS, CDR2 YFSETQ. The CDR3 totals 12 residues. Trimming cost V 2 bases and J 9 bases, with 9 bases left between them. The CDR3, as DNA: TGCGCCAGCAGCTTACAGGGAAGTGAGCAGTTCTTC. Protein product: CASSLQGSEQFF. Using reference TRBV5-1 and TRBJ2-1 for the parts outside the CDR3, the full variable domain is KAGVTQTPRYLIKTRGQQVTLSCSPISGHRSVSWYQQTPGQGLQFLFEYFSETQRNKGNFPGRFSGRQFSNSRSEMNVSTLELGDSALYLCASSLQGSEQFFGPGTRLTVL.

V gene TRBV21-1 combines with J gene TRBJ2-5; the D call TRBD2 from the table was never checked on the DNA. TRBV21-1 is classified as a pseudogene. This CDR3 comprises 15 residues. This CDR3 is CASSKTTSGRVAQYF. CDR3 sequence (DNA): TGTGCCAGCAGCAAAACGACTAGCGGTCGAGTGGCCCAGTACTTC.

This clone was recorded once. In DNA form, the CDR3 reads TGTGCCAGCAGCACGTTGAACGGGAACGAGCAGTACTTC. It encodes CASSTLNGNEQYF. The chain is built from TRBV11-3 and TRBJ2-7; D may be TRBD2 (5 bases). There are 13 residues in the CDR3. Per germline, CDR1 SGHNT and CDR2 YENEEA. Trimming cost V 5 bases and J 5 bases, with 13 bases left between them.

The chain uses TRBV29-1 and TRBJ1-4; no reliable D call. CDR3 length: 10 amino acids. In germline, CDR1 is SQVTM, CDR2 ANQGSEA. V lost 2 bases and J 8 bases, leaving 3 bases between the germline ends. The CDR3 DNA follows: TGCAGCGTTGAAAGCGAAAAACTGTTTTTT. Amino acid sequence: CSVESEKLFF.

V usage is TRBV11-2 and J usage is TRBJ2-5; 8 nucleotides line up with TRBD2. V trimming: 5 bases; J trimming: 2 bases; junction bases outside the gene matches: 10. This CDR3 contains 16 residues. Germline V lookup: CDR1 SGHAT, CDR2 FQNNGV. The CDR3 is CASSPMGLGGQETQYF. As DNA, the CDR3 is TGTGCCAGCAGCCCGATGGGACTAGGGGGTCAAGAGACCCAGTACTTC.

This clone was seen a single time. The chain links TRBV5-8 to TRBJ2-1; tentative D call: TRBD1 (6 bases). CDR3 length: 15 residues. The V end lost 1 base, the J end lost 0 bases, and 8 bases lay between the germline ends. Germline values: CDR1 SGHTS, CDR2 YDEGEE. This CDR3 is CASSLKDSSYNEQFF. Here the CDR3 DNA reads TGTGCCAGCAGCTTGAAGGACAGCTCCTACAATGAGCAGTTCTTC.

This clone was observed a handful of times. The rearrangement links TRBV5-1 to TRBJ1-5; 12 nucleotides align to TRBD1. Losses at the gene ends were 4 bases for V and 4 bases for J; bases not matched to a gene: 12. The CDR3 is 18 amino acids. Germline V lookup: CDR1 SGHRS, CDR2 YFSETQ. DNA of the CDR3: TGCGCCAGCAGCCCCTCGGGCGGGACAGGGGGCGGGAATCAGCCCCAGCATTTT. Translation: CASSPSGGTGGGNQPQHF.

The rearrangement uses TRBV29-1 and TRBJ1-2; TRBD1 matches 8 bases. J lost 7 bases, V lost 2 bases, and 9 bases had no gene match. CDR3 size: 14 residues. Germline V CDR1 and CDR2: SQVTM, ANQGSEA. In DNA form, the CDR3 reads TGCAGCGTTGAATTTGGCCAGGGGGCGGGTGGCTACACCTTC. Amino acids: CSVEFGQGAGGYTF.

V gene TRBV2 combines with J gene TRBJ1-6; D might be TRBD1 (6 bases). With 5 bases removed from V and 2 bases from J, the gap between germline ends came to 13 bases. CDR1 and CDR2 from the germline V gene are SNHLY and FYNNEI. The CDR3 contains 16 residues. The CDR3 coding sequence is TGTGCCAGCAGTCATACAGGGAACCCCTATAATTCACCCCTCCACTTT. Its translation is CASSHTGNPYNSPLHF.

V usage is TRBV27 and J usage is TRBJ1-5, with D possibly TRBD1 on 5 matching bases. Germline lookup yields CDR1 MNHEY and CDR2 SMNVEV (reference sequence). The CDR3 runs to 14 residues. V was cut by 3 bases and J by 8 bases, with 14 bases left in between. The CDR3 sequence: CASSLAGLEKPQHF. The CDR3 DNA reads as TGTGCCAGCAGTTTGGCAGGGTTGGAGAAGCCCCAGCATTTT.

There are a few counts of this clone. The rearrangement uses TRBV18 and TRBJ1-3, with D possibly being TRBD1 (6 bases). The CDR3 has 17 residues. Germline CDR1 KGHSH, CDR2 LQKENI. V was cut by 3 bases and J by 4 bases, with 19 bases left in between. The CDR3 here is CASSPAPWRQAGNTIYF. CDR3 DNA sequence: TGTGCCAGCTCACCTGCCCCTTGGCGACAGGCAGGAAACACCATATATTTT.

This chain joins TRBV3-1 (or the pseudogene TRBV3-2) and TRBJ2-5, with D possibly TRBD2 on 5 matching bases. Per the germline V gene, CDR1 is LGHDT and CDR2 is YNNKEL (reference sequence). With 1 base removed from V and 5 bases from J, the gap between germline ends came to 8 bases. The CDR3 runs 13 residues. The CDR3 DNA is TGTGCCAGCAGCCAAGTCCGAGGGGAGACCCAGTACTTC. It encodes CASSQVRGETQYF.

V is TRBV5-3 and J is TRBJ2-1, with a weak D call TRBD1 (6 bases). TRBV5-3 is identified as an open reading frame with a role that is uncertain. The CDR3 consists of 17 residues. V dropped 0 bases and J dropped 0 bases, with 13 bases sitting between them. CDR3 DNA sequence: TGTGCCAGAAGCTTGGAGGACAGAGAGCTCTCCTACAATGAGCAGTTCTTC. It is translated as CARSLEDRELSYNEQFF.